These 12 T cell receptor beta chains originate from one sample sequenced in a study of graft-versus-host responses after intestinal transplantation. Measured with immunoSEQ multiplex PCR; TCRdb has only the in-frame clones, and not every one. Here the sample spans 99,000 or so clones, about 82% being singletons. Sequencing was performed on PBMCs, taken 255 days after intestinal transplant. The source of these receptors is a human patient who received an intestinal transplant, so some T cells may come from the graft donor.

This clone was seen more than once but under ten times. The genes are TRBV6-1 and TRBJ1-2; D is possibly TRBD1 (5 bases). This CDR3 comprises 12 residues. Germline lookup yields CDR1 MNHNS and CDR2 SASEGT. Trimming pared 0 bases from V and 6 bases from J, leaving 5 bases between. The CDR3: CASSEAGDGYTF. The CDR3 bases are TGTGCCAGCAGTGAAGCGGGGGATGGCTACACCTTC.

CDR3 sequence: CASSQASGNTIYF. DNA of the CDR3: TGTGCCAGCAGCCAGGCCTCTGGAAACACCATATATTTT. The V and J genes are TRBV4-2 and TRBJ1-3; D not certain. This CDR3 spans 13 amino acids. The germline gives CDR1 LGHNA, CDR2 YNFKEQ. Trimming removed 3 bases from V and 0 bases from J, with 3 bases in between.

In DNA form, the CDR3 reads TGTGCCAGCGCTGTGCTGGGGATGGGCACCGGGGAGCTGTTTTTT. The encoded protein is CASAVLGMGTGELFF. The J gene is TRBJ2-2, the V gene TRBV19; no reliable D call. Germline CDR1 is LNHDA and CDR2 is SQIVND (reference sequence). V was clipped by 9 bases and J by 4 bases, with 18 bases between them. The CDR3 has 15 amino acids.

The chain combines TRBV30 with TRBJ2-7, with no clear D. Trimming pared 0 bases from V and 1 base from J, leaving 7 bases between. The V gene's germline CDR1 is GTSNPN and CDR2 SVGIG (reference sequence). This CDR3 spans 13 amino acids. DNA for the CDR3: TGTGCCTGGAGTGTATACGGTTCCTACGAGCAGTACTTC. As protein: CAWSVYGSYEQYF.

V is TRBV28 and J is TRBJ1-5; 10 nucleotides agree with TRBD1. The length of the CDR3 is 16 residues. V dropped 3 bases and J dropped 4; count of bases not matched to a gene: 6. Germline V gene lookup returns CDR1 MDHEN and CDR2 SYDVKM. This chain's CDR3 is CASSFPRDRGNQPQHF. The CDR3 DNA sequence: TGTGCCAGCAGTTTCCCCCGGGACAGGGGAAATCAGCCCCAGCATTTT.

The sample holds one count of this clone. J is TRBJ1-2 and V is TRBV28; tentatively, D is TRBD1 (6 bases). CDR1 and CDR2 from the germline V gene are MDHEN and SYDVKM. This CDR3 comprises 14 residues. With 6 bases removed from V and 1 base from J, the gap between germline ends came to 12 bases. The CDR3 region has the DNA TGTGCCAGCAGCTTTGGACAGATTAACTATGGCTACACCTTC. Translating gives CASSFGQINYGYTF.

CDR3 bases: TGTGCCACCAGCAGAGAGCTGGGAGGGCCGGAGCAGTACTTC. Amino acid sequence: CATSRELGGPEQYF. V gene TRBV15 combines with J gene TRBJ2-7; 7 bases match TRBD2. Germline CDR1 LNHNV, CDR2 YYDKDF (reference sequence). J was trimmed by 7 bases and V by 0 bases; bases with no gene match: 6. This CDR3 region has 14 residues.

V and J are TRBV13 and TRBJ2-5; 9 nucleotides match TRBD1. This CDR3 spans 14 amino acids. Germline assignment: CDR1 PRHDT and CDR2 FYEKMQ (reference sequence). Trimming cost V 4 bases and J 5 bases; bases outside gene matches: 5. The CDR3 DNA sequence: TGTGCCAGCAGCTCCGGGACAGGGTTGGAGACCCAGTACTTC. Encoded protein: CASSSGTGLETQYF.

This CDR3 reads CAWSVEGWGEQYF. In nucleotides, the CDR3 is TGTGCCTGGAGTGTGGAGGGGTGGGGCGAGCAGTACTTC. This chain connects TRBV30 to TRBJ2-7, with D tentatively TRBD2 (6 bases). The length of the CDR3 is 13 residues. CDR1 GTSNPN and CDR2 SVGIG come from the germline V gene (reference sequence). Trimming left V 0 bases short and J 6 bases short, with 12 bases between.

This clone was recorded only once. This CDR3 is also generated by other DNA sequences in the sample. This sequence joins TRBV18 and TRBJ1-1; TRBD1 aligns across 11 bases. Germline V CDR1 and CDR2: KGHSH, LQKENI. The CDR3 is made up of 15 amino acids. Trimming at V came to 3 bases and at J to 5 bases, leaving 5 bases not matched to a gene. The CDR3 nucleotides are TGTGCCAGCTCACCGCGGGACAGGGGGTGGACTGAAGCTTTCTTT. This translates into CASSPRDRGWTEAFF.

V is TRBV10-3 and J is TRBJ1-5; maybe TRBD1 (5 bases). The CDR3 spans 15 residues. The germline V gene has CDR1 ENHRY and CDR2 SYGVKD. The ends were cut back, 6 bases at V and 0 bases at J, with 12 bases in the middle. In DNA form, the CDR3 reads TGTGCCATCAGCTCGGACATTTATAGCAATCAGCCCCAGCATTTT. Translation gives CAISSDIYSNQPQHF.

The CDR3 coding sequence is TGTGCCATCAGTGAGATGCCTAGCGGGAGGCCGGGGATTGAGCAGTTCTTC. The encoded protein is CAISEMPSGRPGIEQFF. The chain carries TRBV10-3 and TRBJ2-1; 11 bases map to TRBD2. This CDR3 has 17 residues. Germline V gives CDR1 ENHRY, CDR2 SYGVKD. J was trimmed by 9 bases and V by 2 bases; bases with no gene match: 12.